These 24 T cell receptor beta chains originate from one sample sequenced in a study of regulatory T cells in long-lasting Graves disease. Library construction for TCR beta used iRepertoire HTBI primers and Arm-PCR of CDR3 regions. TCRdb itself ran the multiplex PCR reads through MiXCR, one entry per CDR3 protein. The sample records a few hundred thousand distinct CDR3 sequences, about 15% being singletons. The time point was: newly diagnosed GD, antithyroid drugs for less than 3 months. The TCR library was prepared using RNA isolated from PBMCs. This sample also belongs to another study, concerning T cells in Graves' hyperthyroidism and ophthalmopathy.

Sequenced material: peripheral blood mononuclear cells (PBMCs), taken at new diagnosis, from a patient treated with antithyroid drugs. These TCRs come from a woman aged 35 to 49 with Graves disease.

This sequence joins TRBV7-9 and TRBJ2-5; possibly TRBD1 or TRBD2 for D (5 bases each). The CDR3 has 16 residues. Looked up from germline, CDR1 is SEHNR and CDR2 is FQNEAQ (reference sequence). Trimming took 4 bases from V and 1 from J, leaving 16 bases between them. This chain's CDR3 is CASSSLQEGPQETQYF. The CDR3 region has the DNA TGTGCCAGCAGCTCTCTCCAAGAGGGGCCCCAAGAGACCCAGTACTTC.

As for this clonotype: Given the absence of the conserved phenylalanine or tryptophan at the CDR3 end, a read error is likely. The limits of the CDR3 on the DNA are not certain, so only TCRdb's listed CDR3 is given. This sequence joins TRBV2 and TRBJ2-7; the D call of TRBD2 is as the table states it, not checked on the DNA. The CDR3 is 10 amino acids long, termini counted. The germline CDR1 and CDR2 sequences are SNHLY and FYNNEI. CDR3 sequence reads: CASTTGGLAG.

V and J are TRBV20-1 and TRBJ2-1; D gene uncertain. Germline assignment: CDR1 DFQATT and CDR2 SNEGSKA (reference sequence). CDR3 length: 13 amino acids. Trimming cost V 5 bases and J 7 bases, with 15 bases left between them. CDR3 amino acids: CSAPLDLGNEQFF. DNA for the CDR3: TGCAGTGCTCCCCTGGATTTAGGTAATGAGCAGTTCTTC.

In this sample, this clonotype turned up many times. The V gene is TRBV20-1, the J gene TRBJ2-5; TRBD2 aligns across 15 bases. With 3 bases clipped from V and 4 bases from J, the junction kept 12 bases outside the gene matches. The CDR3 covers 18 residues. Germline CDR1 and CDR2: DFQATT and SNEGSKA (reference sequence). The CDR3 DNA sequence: TGCAGTGCTAGGGGCGACGGACTAGCGGGAGGGTCGGGAGAGACCCAGTACTTC. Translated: CSARGDGLAGGSGETQYF.

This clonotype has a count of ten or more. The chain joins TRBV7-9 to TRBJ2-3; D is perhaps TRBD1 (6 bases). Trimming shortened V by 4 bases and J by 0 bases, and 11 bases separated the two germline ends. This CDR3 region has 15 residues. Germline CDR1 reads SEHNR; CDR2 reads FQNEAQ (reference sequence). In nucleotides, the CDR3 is TGTGCCAGCAGCTCCGACAGGAGCAGCACAGATACGCAGTATTTT. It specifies CASSSDRSSTDTQYF.

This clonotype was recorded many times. The CDR3 region is CASSFGRGRPYEQYF. In DNA, the CDR3 is TGTGCCAGCAGCTTCGGCAGGGGGAGGCCCTACGAGCAGTACTTC. The rearrangement links TRBV7-9 to TRBJ2-7, with a tentative D call TRBD1 (7 bases). Germline V gene data show CDR1 as SEHNR and CDR2 as FQNEAQ (reference sequence). This CDR3 comprises 15 residues. V gave up 3 bases and J gave up 2 bases, with 14 bases separating them.

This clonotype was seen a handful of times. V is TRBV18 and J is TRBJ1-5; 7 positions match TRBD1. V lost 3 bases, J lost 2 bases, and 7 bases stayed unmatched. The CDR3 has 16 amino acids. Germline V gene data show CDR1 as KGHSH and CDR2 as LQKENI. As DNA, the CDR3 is TGTGCCAGCTCACCGAGGGGGCAGGGTGGCAATCAGCCCCAGCATTTT. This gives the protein CASSPRGQGGNQPQHF.

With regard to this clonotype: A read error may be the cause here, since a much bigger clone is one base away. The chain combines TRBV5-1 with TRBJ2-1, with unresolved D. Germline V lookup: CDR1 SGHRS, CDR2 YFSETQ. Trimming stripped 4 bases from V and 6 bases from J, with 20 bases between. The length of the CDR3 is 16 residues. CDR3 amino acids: CASSPKETASGNEQFF. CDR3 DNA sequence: TGCGCCAGCAGCCCGAAGGAAACTGCCTCGGGCAATGAGCAGTTCTTC.

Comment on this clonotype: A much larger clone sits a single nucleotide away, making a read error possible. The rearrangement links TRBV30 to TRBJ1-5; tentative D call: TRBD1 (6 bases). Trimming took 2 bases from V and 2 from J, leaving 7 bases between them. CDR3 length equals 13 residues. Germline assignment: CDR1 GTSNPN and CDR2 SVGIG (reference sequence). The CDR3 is CAWSSGGNQPQHF. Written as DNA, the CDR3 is TGTGCCTGGAGTTCAGGGGGCAATCAGCCCCAGCATTTT.

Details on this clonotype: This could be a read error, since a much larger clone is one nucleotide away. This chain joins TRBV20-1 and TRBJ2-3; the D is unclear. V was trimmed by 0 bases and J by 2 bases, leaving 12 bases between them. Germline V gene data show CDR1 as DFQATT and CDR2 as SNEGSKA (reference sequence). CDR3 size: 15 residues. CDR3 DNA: TGCAGTGCTAGAGATCTGAGCGCGCCCACAGATACGCAGTATTTT. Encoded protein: CSARDLSAPTDTQYF.

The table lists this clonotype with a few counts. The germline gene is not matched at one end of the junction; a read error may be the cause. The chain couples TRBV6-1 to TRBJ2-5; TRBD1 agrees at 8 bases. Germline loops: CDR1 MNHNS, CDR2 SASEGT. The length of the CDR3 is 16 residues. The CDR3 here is CASRNNRGTGVGTQCF. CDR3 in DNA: TGTGCCAGCAGGAACAACAGGGGGACCGGGGTAGGGACCCAGTGCTTC.

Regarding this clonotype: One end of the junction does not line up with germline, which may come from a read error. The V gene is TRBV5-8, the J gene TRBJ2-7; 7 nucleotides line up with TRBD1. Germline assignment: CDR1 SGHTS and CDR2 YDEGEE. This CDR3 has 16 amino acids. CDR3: CASNLEGGLSSYEQYF. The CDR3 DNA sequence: TGTGCCAGCAACTTGGAAGGGGGCTTGAGCTCCTACGAGCAGTACTTC.

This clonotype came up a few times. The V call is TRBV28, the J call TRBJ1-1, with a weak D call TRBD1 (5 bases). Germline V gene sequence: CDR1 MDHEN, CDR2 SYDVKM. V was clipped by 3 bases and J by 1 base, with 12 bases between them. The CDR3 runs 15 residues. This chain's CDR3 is CASSFIGGGNTEAFF. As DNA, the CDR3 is TGTGCCAGCAGTTTTATTGGGGGGGGGAACACTGAAGCTTTCTTT.

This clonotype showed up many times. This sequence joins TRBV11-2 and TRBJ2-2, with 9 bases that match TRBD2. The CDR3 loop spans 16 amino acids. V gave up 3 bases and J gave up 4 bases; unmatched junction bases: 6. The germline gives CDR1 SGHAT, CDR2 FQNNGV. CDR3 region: CASSFAGGLGTGELFF. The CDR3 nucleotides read TGTGCCAGCAGCTTTGCGGGGGGGCTAGGCACCGGGGAGCTGTTTTTT.

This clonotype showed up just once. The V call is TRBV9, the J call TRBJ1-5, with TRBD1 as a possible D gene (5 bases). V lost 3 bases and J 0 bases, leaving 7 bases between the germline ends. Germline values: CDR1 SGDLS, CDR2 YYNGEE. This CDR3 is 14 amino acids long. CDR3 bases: TGTGCCAGCAGCGCGAGGGGTAGCAATCAGCCCCAGCATTTT. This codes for CASSARGSNQPQHF.

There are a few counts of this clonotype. For the CDR3, the DNA is TGTGCCTGGAGTAAGATGGAAGATACGCAGTATTTT. It codes for CAWSKMEDTQYF. The chain links TRBV30 to TRBJ2-3, with D unclear. V lost 2 bases, J lost 5 bases, and 8 bases lay in between. CDR3 length: 12 residues. The V gene's germline CDR1 is GTSNPN and CDR2 SVGIG (reference sequence).

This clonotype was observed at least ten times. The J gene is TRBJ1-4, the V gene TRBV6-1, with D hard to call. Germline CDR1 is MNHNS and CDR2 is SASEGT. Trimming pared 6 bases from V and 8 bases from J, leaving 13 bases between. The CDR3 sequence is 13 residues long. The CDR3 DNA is TGTGCCAGCAGCCCCTGGCGCACAGAAAAACTGTTTTTT. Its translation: CASSPWRTEKLFF.

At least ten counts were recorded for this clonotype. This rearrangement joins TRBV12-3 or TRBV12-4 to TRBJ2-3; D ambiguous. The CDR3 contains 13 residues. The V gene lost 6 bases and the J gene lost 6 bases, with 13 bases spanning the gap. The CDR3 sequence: CASSRIERDTQYF. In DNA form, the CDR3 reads TGTGCCAGCAGCCGAATAGAGCGCGATACGCAGTATTTT.

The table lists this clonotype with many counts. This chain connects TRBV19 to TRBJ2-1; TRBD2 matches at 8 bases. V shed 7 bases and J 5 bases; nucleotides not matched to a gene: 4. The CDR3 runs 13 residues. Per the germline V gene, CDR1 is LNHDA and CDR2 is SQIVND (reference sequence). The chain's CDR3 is CASKEAGDNEQFF. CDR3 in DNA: TGTGCCAGTAAGGAAGCGGGAGACAATGAGCAGTTCTTC.

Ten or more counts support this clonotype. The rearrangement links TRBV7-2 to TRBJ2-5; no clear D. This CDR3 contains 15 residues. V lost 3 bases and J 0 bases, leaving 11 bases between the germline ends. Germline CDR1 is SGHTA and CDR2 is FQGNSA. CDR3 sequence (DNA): TGTGCCAGCAGCTTTCTTCGCGGATACCAAGAGACCCAGTACTTC. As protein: CASSFLRGYQETQYF.

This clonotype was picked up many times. Written as DNA, the CDR3 is TGTGCCTGGAGTTTACCGGGAGCGGGGCAAGAGACCCAGTACTTC. It is translated as CAWSLPGAGQETQYF. The chain has TRBV30 and TRBJ2-5; TRBD2 matches at 7 bases. Trimming cost V 2 bases and J 2 bases; bases outside gene matches: 8. Germline assignment: CDR1 GTSNPN and CDR2 SVGIG (reference sequence). This CDR3 spans 15 amino acids.

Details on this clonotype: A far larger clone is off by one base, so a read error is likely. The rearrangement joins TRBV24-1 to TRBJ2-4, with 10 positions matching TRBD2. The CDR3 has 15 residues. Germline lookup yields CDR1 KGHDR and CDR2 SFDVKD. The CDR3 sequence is CATSTRTSGNNEQLF. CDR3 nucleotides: TGTGCCACCAGTACCCGGACTAGCGGAAACAATGAGCAGCTCTTC.

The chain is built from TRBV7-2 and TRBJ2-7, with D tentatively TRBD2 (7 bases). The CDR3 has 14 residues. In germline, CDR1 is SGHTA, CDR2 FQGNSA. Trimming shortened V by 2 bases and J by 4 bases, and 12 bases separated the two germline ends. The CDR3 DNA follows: TGTACCAGCAGCTTATCGGGGGGCTGGTACGAGCAGTACTTC. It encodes CTSSLSGGWYEQYF.

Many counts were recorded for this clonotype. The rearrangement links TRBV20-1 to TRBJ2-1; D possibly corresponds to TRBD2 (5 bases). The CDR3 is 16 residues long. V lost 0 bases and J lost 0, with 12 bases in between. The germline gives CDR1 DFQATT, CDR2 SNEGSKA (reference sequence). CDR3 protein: CSARDRGFSSYNEQFF. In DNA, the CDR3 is TGCAGTGCTAGAGATCGGGGTTTCAGCTCCTACAATGAGCAGTTCTTC.